Listed below are T cell receptor beta chains from one sample, sequenced in a study of T cell repertoires in cytomegalovirus infection. TCRdb analysed the reads with MiXCR anew, one entry per CDR3 protein. The repertoire has some 300,000 distinct CDR3 sequences, 17% of them found once; the top ten carry about 11%. The sequencing sample was made of PBMCs. All receptors derive from a human donor in good health (CMV status not recorded). Some clones in this sample may be carry-over from other donors' samples. The CDR3 runs from the conserved cysteine through the conserved F or W. The D gene is left open where the match is weak. For some rows the clone size is stated as once, few or many, or as a class when expanded; others skip it.

v_call	j_call	clone_size	cdr3_length	d_call	cdr3_nt	cdr3_aa
TRBV18	TRBJ2-1	.	15	TRBD1	TGTGCCAGCTCCCCAACCGGGACAGGGGATGATGAGCAGTTCTTC	CASSPTGTGDDEQFF
TRBV7-8	TRBJ2-1	many	18	.	TGTGCCAGCAGCCCACCCCAAAGGTCAGGGGGGGTGAACAATGAGCAGTTCTTC	CASSPPQRSGGVNNEQFF
TRBV7-2	TRBJ2-5	many	14	TRBD1	TGTGCCAGCAGCGCGGGACAGGGGACGGAGACCCAGTACTTC	CASSAGQGTETQYF
TRBV10-3	TRBJ1-4	.	15	.	TGTGCCATCAGTGAGTCTTGGAGTAATAATGAAAAACTGTTTTTT	CAISESWSNNEKLFF
TRBV6-1	TRBJ1-3	few	17	.	TGTGCCAGCAGTTCTTTGCCAACCACCTGGGCTGGAAACACCATATATTTT	CASSSLPTTWAGNTIYF
TRBV12-3/TRBV12-4	TRBJ2-3	many	14	.	TGTGCCAGCAGCACCTCGATTAGCACAGATACGCAGTATTTT	CASSTSISTDTQYF
TRBV19	TRBJ2-7	.	14	TRBD1	TGTGCCAGTAGCCGGGACAGGGTCTCCTACGAGCAGTACTTC	CASSRDRVSYEQYF
TRBV6-1	TRBJ1-4	.	16	TRBD1	TGTGCCAGCAGCCCCTCCCGGGACAGGGATAATGAAAAACTGTTTTTT	CASSPSRDRDNEKLFF
TRBV6-1	TRBJ2-2	few	16	.	TGTGCCAGCAGGAAAGTCGGGACAAGAAACACCGGGGAGCTGTTTTTT	CASRKVGTRNTGELFF
TRBV15	TRBJ2-3	.	16	.	TGTGCCACCAGCAGAGGAAATACGGGGGAAACAGATACGCAGTATTTT	CATSRGNTGETDTQYF
TRBV4-1	TRBJ1-6	.	12	.	TGCGCCAGCAGCGGGCCAGGGTCACCCCTCCACTTT	CASSGPGSPLHF
TRBV6-2/TRBV6-3	TRBJ2-1	many	16	.	TGTGCCAGCAGTTGGCCAAGAGCGGGCGAATACAATGAGCAGTTCTTC	CASSWPRAGEYNEQFF
TRBV7-2	TRBJ1-2	many	14	.	TGTGCCAGCAGCTTAGCCCGGGTGGTCGCTGGCTACACCTTC	CASSLARVVAGYTF
TRBV5-5	TRBJ2-7	.	14	TRBD1	TGTGCCAGCAGCTTCACAGGGGCAACCTACGAGCAGTACTTC	CASSFTGATYEQYF
TRBV20-1	TRBJ2-3	.	15	.	TGCAGTGCTAGAGAAACAGCAAAGAGCACAGATACGCAGTATTTT	CSARETAKSTDTQYF
TRBV7-7	TRBJ2-5	.	14	TRBD1	TGTGCTAGCATCCGACAGGGGGCCGGAGAGACCCAGTACTTC	CASIRQGAGETQYF
TRBV28	TRBJ2-5	few	15	.	TGTGCCACCTCCGGCCGGGCAGGATCACAAGAGACCCAGTACTTC	CATSGRAGSQETQYF
TRBV20-1	TRBJ1-5	.	14	TRBD1	TGCAGTGCTGCGACAGGGAATAGCAATCAGCCCCAGCATTTT	CSAATGNSNQPQHF